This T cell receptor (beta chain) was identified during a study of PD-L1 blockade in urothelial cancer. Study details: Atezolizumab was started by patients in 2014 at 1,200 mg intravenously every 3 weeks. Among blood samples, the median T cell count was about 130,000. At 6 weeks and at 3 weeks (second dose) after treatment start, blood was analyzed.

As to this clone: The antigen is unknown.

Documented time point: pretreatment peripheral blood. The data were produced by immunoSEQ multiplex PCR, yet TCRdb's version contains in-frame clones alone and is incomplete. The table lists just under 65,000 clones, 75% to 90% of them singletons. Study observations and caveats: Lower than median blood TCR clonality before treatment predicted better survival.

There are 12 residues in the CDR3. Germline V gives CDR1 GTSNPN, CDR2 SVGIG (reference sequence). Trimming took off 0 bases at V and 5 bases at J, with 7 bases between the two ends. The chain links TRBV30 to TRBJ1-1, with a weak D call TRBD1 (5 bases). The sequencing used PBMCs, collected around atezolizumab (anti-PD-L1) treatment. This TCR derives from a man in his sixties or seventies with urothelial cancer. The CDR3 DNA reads TGTGCCTGGAGTGTCAGGGTTACTGAAGCTTTCTTT. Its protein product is CAWSVRVTEAFF.